These T cell receptor beta chains were read from a single sample in a study of blood T cell repertoires in COVID-19. Data came from immunoSEQ multiplex PCR; TCRdb stores just in-frame clones and leaves some out. Of about 58,000 clones listed, 78% are singletons. Sample: peripheral blood. The receptors originated from a human donor in a cohort sampled during active COVID-19. Both conserved end residues are part of each CDR3. Each record gives: J gene, V gene, clone size, D gene, CDR3 DNA, CDR3 protein. The D gene is left open where the match is weak. Not every row has a clone size; where given, it reads once, few, many or a size class.

TRBJ2-7 | TRBV24-1 | . | TRBD1 | TGTGCCACCGTTCCAGGACAGGGGGGGCACGAGCAGTACTTC | CATVPGQGGHEQYF
TRBJ1-1 | TRBV7-3 | . | TRBD1 | TGTGCCAGCAGCCCAACAGGGGGACCGACTATGAACACTGAAGCTTTCTTT | CASSPTGGPTMNTEAFF
TRBJ1-5 | TRBV2 | . | . | TGTGCCAGCAGTGAAGCGCTTCGGACTTTGAGCAATCAGCCCCAGCATTTT | CASSEALRTLSNQPQHF
TRBJ1-5 | TRBV9 | . | . | TGTGCCAGCAGCAGCGACAGAAGCAATCAGCCCCAGCATTTT | CASSSDRSNQPQHF
TRBJ1-1 | TRBV19 | . | . | TGTGCCAGTATCTACTCCGATGAAGCTTTCTTT | CASIYSDEAFF
TRBJ2-7 | TRBV29-1 | . | . | TGCAGCGTACCCGGACATGGACGGCAGTACTTC | CSVPGHGRQYF
TRBJ2-7 | TRBV7-2 | . | . | TGTGCCAGCAGCCCCCGGCAGGGTATCGACGAGCAGTACTTC | CASSPRQGIDEQYF
TRBJ2-6 | TRBV30 | . | . | TGTGCCTGGAGAAGACAGTTCTCTGGGGCCAACGTCCTGACTTTC | CAWRRQFSGANVLTF
TRBJ1-1 | TRBV7-2 | . | . | TGTGCCACGTCCTCGCGATCGGGGGGGGCGCGGGGGACTGAAGCTTTCTTT | CATSSRSGGARGTEAFF
TRBJ1-6 | TRBV5-1 | . | . | TGCGCCAGCAGCTTGGCCTTGACAGCCTCGGGTTCACCCCTCCACTTT | CASSLALTASGSPLHF
TRBJ1-5 | TRBV5-1 | few | . | TGCGCCAGCAGCTTGGACGGTTTATCGGATCAGCCCCAGCATTTT | CASSLDGLSDQPQHF
TRBJ2-7 | TRBV3-1/TRBV3-2 | once | . | TGTGCCAGCAGCCAAGGGTGGAGACAGTACGAGCAGTACTTC | CASSQGWRQYEQYF
TRBJ1-2 | TRBV4-3 | . | . | TGCGCCAGCAGCCAAGATCCGGGGGGGGCTCGAAACTATGGCTACACCTTC | CASSQDPGGARNYGYTF
TRBJ2-7 | TRBV18 | . | TRBD1 | TGTGCCAGCTCACCACAGTCGCGGACAGGGGGCTGGGATCCGTACTTC | CASSPQSRTGGWDPYF
TRBJ2-7 | TRBV28 | . | TRBD2 | TGTGCCAGCAGGACTAGCGGGAGGGAGCAGTACTTC | CASRTSGREQYF
TRBJ2-7 | TRBV11-3 | . | . | TGTGCCAGCAGCACCACAGGATCCTACGAGCAGTACTTC | CASSTTGSYEQYF
TRBJ1-5 | TRBV28 | once | . | TGTGCCAGCAGTTTATTCCCAGGGGTATCTAGTCAGCCCCAGCATTTT | CASSLFPGVSSQPQHF
TRBJ2-5 | TRBV10-3 | . | TRBD1 | TGTGCCATCAGTGGGGGACAGGGGAGCGGGACGGAGACCCAGTACTTC | CAISGGQGSGTETQYF
TRBJ1-1 | TRBV6-2/TRBV6-3 | . | TRBD1 | TGTGCCAGCAGTTACGGAAGGACAGGGGGGATTACTGAAGCTTTCTTT | CASSYGRTGGITEAFF
TRBJ2-7 | TRBV7-2 | . | TRBD1 | TGTGCCAGCAGCACCCGACAGGGAACCTACGAGCAGTACTTC | CASSTRQGTYEQYF
TRBJ2-7 | TRBV12-3/TRBV12-4 | . | TRBD1 | TGTGCCAGCAGTTCCGGGACAGACTACGAGCAGTACTTC | CASSSGTDYEQYF
TRBJ1-5 | TRBV30 | . | . | TGTGCCTGGAGTGTCCCCCTAACAAGCGATAGCAATCAGCCCCAGCATTTT | CAWSVPLTSDSNQPQHF
TRBJ2-7 | TRBV7-8 | . | . | TGTGCCAGCAGCTTGATGGGGCAGTCCTACGAGCAGTACTTC | CASSLMGQSYEQYF
TRBJ1-3 | TRBV4-3 | . | . | TGCGCCAGCAGCCAAGAAAATCCTCGGGGGAATCCTTTTGGAAACACCATATATTTT | CASSQENPRGNPFGNTIYF
TRBJ2-5 | TRBV28 | few | . | TGTGCCAGCAGCCGCGACTCGATGGAGACCCAGTACTTC | CASSRDSMETQYF
TRBJ1-5 | TRBV18 | . | TRBD1 | TGTGCCAGCTCACCTTACCCGACGACAGGGGGCGGCAATCAGCCCCAGCATTTT | CASSPYPTTGGGNQPQHF
TRBJ2-7 | TRBV5-1 | . | TRBD1 | TGCGCCAGCAGCTTGAATGGACAGGGGGTGGGCGAGCAGTACTTC | CASSLNGQGVGEQYF
TRBJ2-7 | TRBV30 | few | TRBD2 | TGTGCCTGGAGTAGGGAGGGACCCCACGAGCAGTACTTC | CAWSREGPHEQYF
TRBJ1-1 | TRBV20-1 | . | . | TGCAGTGCTAGTAGGCCCGAGCGGCCAAAAGCTTTCTTT | CSASRPERPKAFF
TRBJ2-7 | TRBV12-5 | . | TRBD1 | TGTGCTAGTGGTTTGGTAACAGGGGGCGACAAGCGGGGACGGACGCCATCCTTCTACGAGCAGTACTTC | CASGLVTGGDKRGRTPSFYEQYF
TRBJ2-7 | TRBV6-1 | . | TRBD2 | TGTGCCAGCAGTGAAGTGGTGACTAGCGGCTACGAGCAGTACTTC | CASSEVVTSGYEQYF
TRBJ1-5 | TRBV6-5 | few | . | TGTGCCAGCAGCTACACGAAGACACCTAATCAGCCCCAGCATTTT | CASSYTKTPNQPQHF
TRBJ2-3 | TRBV9 | . | TRBD2 | TGTGCCAGCAGCGCTCTACTAGCGGGAGCTACAGATACGCAGTATTTT | CASSALLAGATDTQYF
TRBJ2-7 | TRBV5-4 | . | . | TGTGCCAGCAGCTTTGTCCCTACCTACGAGCAGTACTTC | CASSFVPTYEQYF
TRBJ2-7 | TRBV4-1 | . | . | TGCGCCAGCAGCCAAAGTTGGGGCGAATCCTACGAGCAGTACTTC | CASSQSWGESYEQYF
TRBJ2-2 | TRBV29-1 | . | TRBD2 | TGCAGCGTTGAAAAATTATGGGCTAGCGGGGGGAACACCGGGGAGCTGTTTTTT | CSVEKLWASGGNTGELFF
TRBJ2-7 | TRBV7-9 | few | TRBD2 | TGTGCCAGCAGCCCACAACCCGGACTAGCGGGAGGCTACGAGCAGTACTTC | CASSPQPGLAGGYEQYF
TRBJ1-1 | TRBV7-9 | many | TRBD1 | TGTGCCAGCAGCACCTACAGGGGGCGGGGGAACACTGAAGCTTTCTTT | CASSTYRGRGNTEAFF
TRBJ1-5 | TRBV7-9 | many | TRBD1 | TGTGCCAGCAGCTTAGGACAGGGGGTGTTTCAGCCCCAGCATTTT | CASSLGQGVFQPQHF
TRBJ1-1 | TRBV6-5 | . | TRBD1 | TGTGCCAGCAGTTATAGGACAGGGAACACTGAAGCTTTCTTT | CASSYRTGNTEAFF
TRBJ2-6 | TRBV28 | . | TRBD2 | TGTGCCAGCAGTTCAGAGACTAGCTCCTCTGGGGCCAACGTCCTGACTTTC | CASSSETSSSGANVLTF
TRBJ2-7 | TRBV12-3/TRBV12-4 | . | . | TGTGCCAGCAGTTTACAGGGTTACGAGCAGTACTTC | CASSLQGYEQYF
TRBJ2-7 | TRBV10-3 | few | . | TGTGCCATCAGATTACAGGGGGGGTCCTACGAGCAGTACTTC | CAIRLQGGSYEQYF
TRBJ2-7 | TRBV27 | . | . | TGTGCCAGCAGTTTTACGGCAGGGGATTTTTACGAGCAGTACTTC | CASSFTAGDFYEQYF
TRBJ2-7 | TRBV28 | . | TRBD1 | TGTGCCAGCAGTTTATGGAGGACAGGGAGCCGCGAGCAGTACTTC | CASSLWRTGSREQYF
TRBJ2-3 | TRBV7-9 | . | TRBD1 | TGTGCCAGCAGCTTCAGGACAGGGGGCTCAGGTGATACGCAGTATTTT | CASSFRTGGSGDTQYF
TRBJ2-7 | TRBV7-2 | once | . | TGTGCCAGCAGCTTAGCCTTCTTTGGTAGCAACGAGCAGTACTTC | CASSLAFFGSNEQYF
TRBJ2-7 | TRBV9 | . | . | TGTGCCAGCAGCCCACTCGGGACACCCTCCTACGAGCAGTACTTC | CASSPLGTPSYEQYF